Listed below are T cell receptor beta chains from one sample, sequenced in a study of cytomegalovirus exposure and HLA in healthy donors. Generated by immunoSEQ multiplex PCR, the TCRdb table keeps only in-frame clones and is missing some. The data contain around 120,000 clones, about 72% of them seen just once; the ten biggest clones take up less than 5.5%. The sample consisted of PBMCs. The origin of the receptors is a man aged 45-65 years in good health and CMV-seropositive. The CDR3 runs from the conserved cysteine through the conserved F or W. Fields, in order: CDR3 length, V gene, D gene, clone size, J gene, CDR3 DNA, CDR3 protein. The D gene is left open where the match is weak. Not all rows give a size; the values are once, few, many and, for expanded clones, a class.

length: 15
V: TRBV6-6
D: TRBD1
size: -
J: TRBJ1-4
DNA: TGTGCCAGCAGTAAACAGGGGGCGACTAATGAAAAACTGTTTTTT
CDR3: CASSKQGATNEKLFF

length: 16
V: TRBV19
D: -
size: -
J: TRBJ2-2
DNA: TGTGCCAGTAGTTTGAGGAAGTGGGTGCCAGTTGGGGAGCTGTTTTTT
CDR3: CASSLRKWVPVGELFF

length: 13
V: TRBV5-1
D: -
size: -
J: TRBJ1-2
DNA: TGCGCCAGCAGCCATGAGGCTCCAGGGGGCTACACCTTC
CDR3: CASSHEAPGGYTF

length: 14
V: TRBV6-1
D: -
size: -
J: TRBJ1-1
DNA: TGTGCCAGCAGATGGACCGCCGGGGACACTGAAGCTTTCTTT
CDR3: CASRWTAGDTEAFF

length: 13
V: TRBV2
D: -
size: -
J: TRBJ1-2
DNA: TGTGCCAGCAGCGCGGGACCCGTGAATGGCTACACCTTC
CDR3: CASSAGPVNGYTF

length: 16
V: TRBV4-3
D: TRBD1
size: -
J: TRBJ1-2
DNA: TGCGCCAGCAGCCAAGATAGGGGGCGGGGTGGGAATGGCTACACCTTC
CDR3: CASSQDRGRGGNGYTF

length: 14
V: TRBV2
D: -
size: -
J: TRBJ1-1
DNA: TGTGCCAGCAGTGCGGTGCAGGGCTTCACTGAAGCTTTCTTT
CDR3: CASSAVQGFTEAFF

length: 14
V: TRBV5-1
D: -
size: -
J: TRBJ2-5
DNA: TGCGCCAGCAGCCCTGAGGCCACTCGGGAGACCCAGTACTTC
CDR3: CASSPEATRETQYF

length: 16
V: TRBV4-2
D: -
size: -
J: TRBJ1-5
DNA: TGTGCCAGCAGCCAAGATTACGGGGGGAGCAATCAGCCCCAGCATTTT
CDR3: CASSQDYGGSNQPQHF

length: 14
V: TRBV9
D: -
size: -
J: TRBJ2-1
DNA: TGTGCCAGCAGCGATACCGGCCGGGACAATGAGCAGTTCTTC
CDR3: CASSDTGRDNEQFF

length: 15
V: TRBV4-1
D: TRBD1
size: -
J: TRBJ1-4
DNA: TGCGCCAGCAGCCATGCCGACAGGGGGAATGAAAAACTGTTTTTT
CDR3: CASSHADRGNEKLFF

length: 15
V: TRBV10-3
D: -
size: -
J: TRBJ1-6
DNA: TGTGCCATCCGGGAGGGGGACGGTCATAATTCACCCCTCCACTTT
CDR3: CAIREGDGHNSPLHF

length: 15
V: TRBV5-8
D: -
size: -
J: TRBJ2-7
DNA: TGTGCCAGCAGCCTCGGGGGGCTCCCGCTCTACGAGCAGTACTTC
CDR3: CASSLGGLPLYEQYF

length: 16
V: TRBV4-2
D: -
size: -
J: TRBJ1-2
DNA: TGTGCCAGCAGCGAACGCGGACAGAGGGATAACTATGGCTACACCTTC
CDR3: CASSERGQRDNYGYTF

length: 14
V: TRBV25-1
D: -
size: -
J: TRBJ1-2
DNA: TGTGCCAGCAGTGAACAGGGAAGTCACTATGGCTACACCTTC
CDR3: CASSEQGSHYGYTF

length: 14
V: TRBV5-4
D: -
size: few
J: TRBJ1-1
DNA: TGTGCCAGCGCAAATGTCCTCAGGGACACTGAAGCTTTCTTT
CDR3: CASANVLRDTEAFF

length: 15
V: TRBV6-1
D: -
size: medium-sized
J: TRBJ1-3
DNA: TGTGCCAGCAGTGAAGGGGCGGACAGAGGAGGCACCATATATTTT
CDR3: CASSEGADRGGTIYF

length: 16
V: TRBV15
D: -
size: -
J: TRBJ1-2
DNA: TGTGCCACTAGCAGAGATTCCAGGGGAGAGGTCTATGGCTACACCTTC
CDR3: CATSRDSRGEVYGYTF

length: 16
V: TRBV4-2
D: -
size: -
J: TRBJ2-4
DNA: TGTGCCAGCACCTCTTACGGGGGAGAGAGTAAAAACATTCAGTACTTC
CDR3: CASTSYGGESKNIQYF

length: 14
V: TRBV19
D: -
size: -
J: TRBJ2-7
DNA: TGTGCCAGTTCGGACAGAGATAAGACCTACGAGCAGTACTTC
CDR3: CASSDRDKTYEQYF

length: 12
V: TRBV10-2
D: TRBD1
size: few
J: TRBJ1-5
DNA: TGCGCCAGCGGACAGGGAAATCAGCCCCAGCATTTT
CDR3: CASGQGNQPQHF

length: 15
V: TRBV27
D: -
size: -
J: TRBJ1-5
DNA: TGTGCCAGCAGTTTAGTCTCAACAGGCAATCAGCCCCAGCATTTT
CDR3: CASSLVSTGNQPQHF

length: 11
V: TRBV7-9
D: -
size: -
J: TRBJ1-3
DNA: TGTGCCAGCAGCCTTAGCGACACCATATATTTT
CDR3: CASSLSDTIYF

length: 14
V: TRBV2
D: TRBD1
size: -
J: TRBJ1-6
DNA: TGTGCCAGCAGGAGGGACAGGGATAATTCACCCCTCCACTTT
CDR3: CASRRDRDNSPLHF

length: 16
V: TRBV5-8
D: TRBD1
size: -
J: TRBJ1-6
DNA: TGTGCCAGCAGCGCCCGTCTGACAGGGATGGCTTCACCCCTCCACTTT
CDR3: CASSARLTGMASPLHF

length: 14
V: TRBV7-6
D: -
size: once
J: TRBJ1-6
DNA: TGTGCCAGCAGCCTAAGACAGTATAATTCACCCCTCCACTTT
CDR3: CASSLRQYNSPLHF

length: 14
V: TRBV5-6
D: -
size: -
J: TRBJ1-2
DNA: TGTGCCAGCAGCTTGAGGGGTTTCCTCTATGGCTACACCTTC
CDR3: CASSLRGFLYGYTF

length: 16
V: TRBV10-3
D: TRBD1
size: -
J: TRBJ1-5
DNA: TGTGCCATCAGTGAAGTGGTTGGACAGGGCCTCGAGGCCCAGCATTTT
CDR3: CAISEVVGQGLEAQHF

length: 14
V: TRBV7-8
D: -
size: -
J: TRBJ1-4
DNA: TGTGCCAGCAGCTTAGGTCCGGGTAATGAAAAACTGTTTTTT
CDR3: CASSLGPGNEKLFF

length: 14
V: TRBV9
D: TRBD2
size: -
J: TRBJ2-1
DNA: TGTGCCAGCAGCCTCACTAGCGGCAACAATGAGCAGTTCTTC
CDR3: CASSLTSGNNEQFF

length: 16
V: TRBV18
D: -
size: -
J: TRBJ2-3
DNA: TGTGCCAGCTCACTGGGACAACTGGGAGTCACAGATACGCAGTATTTT
CDR3: CASSLGQLGVTDTQYF

length: 15
V: TRBV28
D: -
size: few
J: TRBJ2-2
DNA: TGTGCCAGCAGTTTAGGATCGCAGGGCCCCGGGGAGCTGTTTTTT
CDR3: CASSLGSQGPGELFF

length: 14
V: TRBV5-1
D: -
size: -
J: TRBJ1-1
DNA: TGCGCCAGCAGCTGGGGGGGCGGCTACACTGAAGCTTTCTTT
CDR3: CASSWGGGYTEAFF

length: 16
V: TRBV10-3
D: TRBD2
size: few
J: TRBJ2-1
DNA: TGTGCCATCAGTGTCCGCCTAGCGGGGACATCCAATGAGCAGTTCTTC
CDR3: CAISVRLAGTSNEQFF

length: 16
V: TRBV5-1
D: TRBD2
size: -
J: TRBJ2-5
DNA: TGCGCCAGCCGTGGAGGGAGCGGGGGGCGACAAGAGACCCAGTACTTC
CDR3: CASRGGSGGRQETQYF

length: 18
V: TRBV7-9
D: TRBD2
size: many
J: TRBJ2-1
DNA: TGTGCCAGCAGCCCGACCATCCCTGGGACTAGCGGGGGACTTGAGCAGTTCTTC
CDR3: CASSPTIPGTSGGLEQFF

length: 15
V: TRBV7-9
D: -
size: -
J: TRBJ1-1
DNA: TGTGCCAGCAGCTCCCGCGGACAGTTGAACACTGAAGCTTTCTTT
CDR3: CASSSRGQLNTEAFF

length: 13
V: TRBV5-1
D: -
size: -
J: TRBJ2-4
DNA: TGCGCCAGCAAAGGAGGAGCCAAAAACATTCAGTACTTC
CDR3: CASKGGAKNIQYF

length: 13
V: TRBV9
D: -
size: -
J: TRBJ1-1
DNA: TGTGCCAGCAGCGTAGGGCCTGGACTCGAGGCTTTCTTT
CDR3: CASSVGPGLEAFF

length: 15
V: TRBV5-1
D: -
size: -
J: TRBJ2-3
DNA: TGCGCCAGCAGCCCGCCCTTACAGGGCACAGATACGCAGTATTTT
CDR3: CASSPPLQGTDTQYF

length: 15
V: TRBV6-6
D: TRBD1
size: -
J: TRBJ2-7
DNA: TGTGCCAGCACAAAGCTCCCACAGGGGGCCTACGAGCAGTACTTC
CDR3: CASTKLPQGAYEQYF